This T cell receptor (beta chain) was captured by sequencing in a study of regulatory T cells in long-lasting Graves disease. Investigators prepared the TCR beta libraries by applying iRepertoire HTBI primers and Arm-PCR of CDR3 regions. TCRdb processed the multiplex PCR reads anew with MiXCR; each CDR3 protein has one entry. In the table there are approximately 470,000 distinct CDR3 sequences, roughly 16% of which are singletons. As for time point: newly diagnosed GD, antithyroid drugs for less than 3 months. PBMCs provided the RNA from which the TCR library was made. This clonotype has ten or more counts. V lost 6 bases, J lost 0 bases, and 6 bases stayed unmatched. CDR3 length: 17 amino acids. The same sample was also used in a study of T cells in Graves' hyperthyroidism and ophthalmopathy. From that report: It was uncontrolled infection, other autoimmune disease, pregnancy or lactation that excluded patients. Blood shared most expanded thyroid clonotypes above 0.001. Ophthalmopathy got predicted by the model a median 6.5 months before its onset.

The sequences come from peripheral blood mononuclear cells (PBMCs), collected at new diagnosis, from a patient treated with antithyroid drugs. This chain joins TRBV12-3 or TRBV12-4 and TRBJ2-6; TRBD1 agrees at 9 bases. This TCR was recovered from a man between 40 and 49 years old with Graves disease. The CDR3 reads CASRWGQGYSGANVLTF. The CDR3 coding sequence is TGTGCCAGCAGGTGGGGACAGGGTTACTCTGGGGCCAACGTCCTGACTTTC.